The sequence of this TCR beta chain was determined in a study of CD8 T cells in ankylosing spondylitis. Each CDR3 protein gets one entry after TCRdb re-called the 5' RACE reads with MiXCR. The table lists 350,000 or so distinct CDR3 sequences, 9.5% to 13% of them singletons. The CDR3 has 16 residues. V trimming: 4 bases; J trimming: 0 bases; junction bases outside the gene matches: 5. The germline V gene encodes CDR1 SGHTA and CDR2 FQGNSA. This clonotype was seen ten or more times. The sequenced sample consisted of blood, either unsorted or a sorted T cell fraction (not recorded which). The sequence came from a female donor with ankylosing spondylitis or in good health (not recorded which). The V call is TRBV7-2, the J call TRBJ1-2; 10 nucleotides agree with TRBD1. The CDR3 loop reads CASSWGQGTTNYGYTF. CDR3 nucleotide sequence: TGTGCCAGCAGCTGGGGACAGGGGACGACTAACTATGGCTACACCTTC. The whole variable domain, filled in from reference TRBV7-2 and TRBJ1-2, reads GAGVSQSPSNKVTEKGKDVELRCDPISGHTALYWYRQSLGQGLEFLIYFQGNSAPDKSGLPSDRFSAERTGGSVSTLTIQRTQQEDSAVYLCASSWGQGTTNYGYTFGSGTRLTVV.